The 17 T cell receptor beta chains below all came from one sample that was sequenced in a study of T cell responses to AZD1222 COVID-19 vaccine. The method was immunoSEQ multiplex PCR; TCRdb's version includes in-frame clones alone and lacks a portion of them. The sample includes about 160,000 clones, about 90% of them seen just once. Source: peripheral blood, taken 28 days after the second AZD1222 dose. The origin of the receptors is an adult who received the AZD1222 COVID-19 vaccine.

The rearrangement joins TRBV3-1 (or the pseudogene TRBV3-2) to TRBJ1-1, with D perhaps matching TRBD1 (5 bases). V dropped 3 bases and J dropped 4 bases, with 18 bases sitting between them. Looked up from germline, CDR1 is LGHDT and CDR2 is YNNKEL (reference sequence). The length of the CDR3 is 16 residues. The CDR3 protein is CASSHRRAPRGTEAFF. The CDR3 DNA is TGTGCCAGCAGCCACAGGCGGGCTCCTAGGGGCACTGAAGCTTTCTTT.

CDR3 sequence: CASRGGTGDYGYTF. For the CDR3, the DNA is TGTGCCAGCAGGGGGGGGACAGGGGACTATGGCTACACCTTC. The chain carries TRBV6-5 and TRBJ1-2; 10 bases map to TRBD1. V shed 6 bases and J 3 bases; nucleotides not matched to a gene: 4. This CDR3 spans 14 amino acids. Germline V gene lookup returns CDR1 MNHEY and CDR2 SVGAGI.

The chain links TRBV9 to TRBJ2-2, with 7 bases fitting TRBD1. Germline CDR1 reads SGDLS; CDR2 reads YYNGEE. Trimming at V came to 3 bases and at J to 7 bases, leaving 6 bases not matched to a gene. The CDR3 spans 14 residues. The DNA of the CDR3 is TGTGCCAGCAGCGCTACAGGGGCGGGCGGGGAGCTGTTTTTT. It encodes CASSATGAGGELFF. Using reference TRBV9 and TRBJ2-2 for the parts outside the CDR3, the full variable domain is DSGVTQTPKHLITATGQRVTLRCSPRSGDLSVYWYQQSLDQGLQFLIQYYNGEERAKGNILERFSAQQFPDLHSELNLSSLELGDSALYFCASSATGAGGELFFGEGSRLTVL.

The chain couples TRBV29-1 to TRBJ2-5; D is uncertain. V dropped 3 bases and J dropped 2 bases, with 10 bases sitting between them. The CDR3 sequence is 13 residues long. Germline V gene lookup returns CDR1 SQVTM and CDR2 ANQGSEA. The CDR3 protein is CSVDTITQETQYF. As DNA, the CDR3 is TGCAGCGTTGACACAATAACACAAGAGACCCAGTACTTC. The full variable domain, in which reference TRBV29-1 and TRBJ2-5 provide the parts outside the CDR3, is SAVISQKPSRDICQRGTSLTIQCQVDSQVTMMFWYRQQPGQSLTLIATANQGSEATYESGFVIDKFPISRPNLTFSTLTVSNMSPEDSSIYLCSVDTITQETQYFGPGTRLLVL.

V and J are TRBV5-6 and TRBJ1-2; 7 bases are a match to TRBD1. Germline CDR1 reads SGHDT; CDR2 reads YYEEEE. The J segment lost 7 bases and the V segment lost 4 bases, leaving 7 bases of the junction unmatched. The CDR3 has 13 residues. The CDR3 bases are TGTGCCAGCAGCCCCGGACAGGCGCCTGGCTACACCTTC. It is translated as CASSPGQAPGYTF.

This chain connects TRBV18 to TRBJ1-6, with a weak D call TRBD1 (6 bases). The CDR3 spans 15 residues. Germline loops: CDR1 KGHSH, CDR2 LQKENI. Trimming took off 1 base at V and 7 bases at J, with 11 bases between the two ends. CDR3 bases: TGTGCCAGCTCACCACGAAACAGGGCGAATTCACCCCTCCACTTT. It codes for CASSPRNRANSPLHF.

In DNA form, the CDR3 reads TGTGCCAGCAGCCGCGGGGGGGAAGAGACCCAGTACTTC. Translated: CASSRGGEETQYF. The chain is built from TRBV7-2 and TRBJ2-5, with 9 bases fitting TRBD2. Trimming at V came to 5 bases and at J to 3 bases, leaving 1 base not matched to a gene. The CDR3 has 13 residues. Germline V gives CDR1 SGHTA, CDR2 FQGNSA.

The chain recombines TRBV19 with TRBJ1-4; weak D call: TRBD1 (5 bases). V was cut by 2 bases and J by 3 bases, with 7 bases left in between. Germline CDR1 and CDR2: LNHDA and SQIVND (reference sequence). The CDR3 runs to 14 residues. For the CDR3, the DNA is TGTGCCAGTAGTATACAGGGTTCTAATGAAAAACTGTTTTTT. Protein: CASSIQGSNEKLFF.

The rearrangement uses TRBV18 and TRBJ1-2; a weak D match, TRBD1 (5 bases). This CDR3 region has 13 residues. Between the trimmed V and J ends, which lost 10 bases and 2 bases, there was a span of 14 bases. Germline V gene sequence: CDR1 KGHSH, CDR2 LQKENI. The CDR3 protein is CATAGGRNYGYTF. As DNA, the CDR3 is TGTGCCACCGCCGGGGGTAGGAACTATGGCTACACCTTC.

J is TRBJ1-2 and V is TRBV10-3, with D possibly matching TRBD1 (6 bases). V was cut by 1 base and J by 0 bases, with 12 bases left in between. The CDR3 has 16 amino acids. The V gene's germline CDR1 is ENHRY and CDR2 SYGVKD. The CDR3 coding sequence is TGTGCCATCAGTGAGTACCAGGGGACCCCTAACTATGGCTACACCTTC. Its translation is CAISEYQGTPNYGYTF.

V and J are TRBV20-1 and TRBJ2-7; D might be TRBD1 (6 bases). Trimming removed 3 bases at V and 2 bases at J, with 8 bases between. The CDR3 has 12 amino acids. Germline V gene lookup returns CDR1 DFQATT and CDR2 SNEGSKA (reference sequence). The CDR3 sequence: CSASRTAYEQYF. CDR3 sequence (DNA): TGCAGTGCTAGTCGGACAGCCTACGAGCAGTACTTC.

The CDR3 DNA follows: TGTGCCAGCAGCTTATGGCAGGGTGACACCTATGGCTACACCTTC. Amino acid sequence: CASSLWQGDTYGYTF. J is TRBJ1-2 and V is TRBV7-2, with a possible D match to TRBD1 (5 bases). Trimming stripped 2 bases from V and 4 bases from J, with 14 bases between. The CDR3 sequence is 15 residues long. Germline loops: CDR1 SGHTA, CDR2 FQGNSA. Complete variable domain (other parts from reference TRBV7-2 and TRBJ1-2): GAGVSQSPSNKVTEKGKDVELRCDPISGHTALYWYRQSLGQGLEFLIYFQGNSAPDKSGLPSDRFSAERTGGSVSTLTIQRTQQEDSAVYLCASSLWQGDTYGYTFGSGTRLTVV.

This sequence joins TRBV7-2 and TRBJ1-5; TRBD1 might be the D (5 bases). The CDR3 loop spans 15 amino acids. V was trimmed by 3 bases and J by 4 bases, leaving 13 bases between them. Germline V gives CDR1 SGHTA, CDR2 FQGNSA. CDR3 nucleotides: TGTGCCAGCAGCTTGGACACCTCGTATAATCAGCCCCAGCATTTT. Translated, it gives CASSLDTSYNQPQHF.

The chain is built from TRBV29-1 and TRBJ1-1; 7 bases are a match to TRBD1. With 4 bases clipped from V and 6 bases from J, the junction kept 11 bases outside the gene matches. In germline, CDR1 is SQVTM, CDR2 ANQGSEA. This CDR3 has 14 residues. The CDR3, as DNA: TGCAGCGTTGTAAGCAGGGGGGTGAAAGCTGAAGCTTTCTTT. The encoded protein is CSVVSRGVKAEAFF. The whole variable domain, remainder taken from reference TRBV29-1 and TRBJ1-1, is SAVISQKPSRDICQRGTSLTIQCQVDSQVTMMFWYRQQPGQSLTLIATANQGSEATYESGFVIDKFPISRPNLTFSTLTVSNMSPEDSSIYLCSVVSRGVKAEAFFGQGTRLTVV.

The chain links TRBV2 to TRBJ2-7; 9 bases align to TRBD2. Germline-derived CDR1 and CDR2 are SNHLY and FYNNEI. The CDR3 sequence is 15 residues long. The ends lost 10 bases at V and 3 bases at J; junction bases unmatched: 13. The CDR3 protein is CATRQVAGVIYEQYF. The CDR3 DNA reads TGTGCCACCCGGCAGGTAGCGGGGGTTATCTACGAGCAGTACTTC.

The chain employs TRBV6-5 and TRBJ2-3, with a possible D match to TRBD2 (6 bases). V shed 0 bases and J shed 3 bases, with 13 bases lying between them. CDR3 length: 16 amino acids. Germline V gene sequence: CDR1 MNHEY, CDR2 SVGAGI. CDR3 region: CASSYSGGEGTDTQYF. For the CDR3, the DNA is TGTGCCAGCAGTTACTCGGGCGGGGAAGGGACAGATACGCAGTATTTT.

The V and J genes are TRBV30 and TRBJ2-3, with TRBD2 matching over 8 bases. With V trimmed by 0 bases and J by 4 bases, 9 bases remained unmatched. The CDR3 runs to 16 residues. The germline CDR1 and CDR2 sequences are GTSNPN and SVGIG (reference sequence). In DNA form, the CDR3 reads TGTGCCTGGAGTGTACTTGGCGGGGGGAAATCAGATACGCAGTATTTT. Amino acid sequence: CAWSVLGGGKSDTQYF.